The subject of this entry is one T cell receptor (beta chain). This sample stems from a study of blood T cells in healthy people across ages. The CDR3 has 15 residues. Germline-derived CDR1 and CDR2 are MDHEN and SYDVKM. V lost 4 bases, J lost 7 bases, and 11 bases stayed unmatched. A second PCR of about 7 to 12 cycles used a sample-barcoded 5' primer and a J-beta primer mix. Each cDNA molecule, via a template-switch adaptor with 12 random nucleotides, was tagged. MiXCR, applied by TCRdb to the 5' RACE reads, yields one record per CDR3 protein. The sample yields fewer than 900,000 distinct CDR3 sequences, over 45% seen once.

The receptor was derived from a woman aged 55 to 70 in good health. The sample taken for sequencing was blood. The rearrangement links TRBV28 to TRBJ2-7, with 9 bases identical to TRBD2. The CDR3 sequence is CASSSPGGRAYEQYF. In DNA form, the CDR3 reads TGTGCCAGCAGTTCACCGGGCGGGAGGGCGTATGAGCAGTACTTC.